The count of the clone carrying this T cell receptor (beta chain) is one. The antigen remains unidentified. This entry is derived from a study of OX40 agonist ivuxolimab in advanced cancers. Overall study: Partial responses occurred in three patients (one hepatocellular carcinoma, two cutaneous melanoma).

Clones were sequenced by immunoSEQ multiplex PCR, and TCRdb holds only the in-frame ones, with some missing. The sample lists some 21,000 clones, 80% to 90% occurring once. V was pared by 4 bases and J by 5 bases, with 23 bases between. There are 17 residues in the CDR3. Germline CDR1 and CDR2: SGHVS and FNYEAQ. General study findings and limits: Expanded clones were, on average, more numerous among CD8+ T cells than CD4+.

The sequence was collected from an adult with an advanced solid tumor such as melanoma, head and neck, liver or kidney cancer. V is TRBV7-6 and J is TRBJ2-5; maybe TRBD2 (7 bases). Material: CD4+ or CD8+ T cells sorted from blood, obtained in a trial of the OX40 agonist ivuxolimab. CDR3 coding DNA: TGTGCCAGCAGCTCCACCTACGTAGTGGGGGGGCCCGAGACCCAGTACTTC. Translated: CASSSTYVVGGPETQYF.